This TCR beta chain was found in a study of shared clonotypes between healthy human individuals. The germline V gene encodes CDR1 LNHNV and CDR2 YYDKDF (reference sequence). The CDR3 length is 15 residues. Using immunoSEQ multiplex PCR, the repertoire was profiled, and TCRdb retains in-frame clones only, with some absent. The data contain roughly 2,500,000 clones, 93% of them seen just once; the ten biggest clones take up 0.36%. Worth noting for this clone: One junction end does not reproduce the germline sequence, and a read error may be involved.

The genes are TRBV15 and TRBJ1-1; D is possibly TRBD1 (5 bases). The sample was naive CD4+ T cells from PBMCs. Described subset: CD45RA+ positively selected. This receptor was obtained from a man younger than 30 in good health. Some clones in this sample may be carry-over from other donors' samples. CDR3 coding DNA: TGTGCCACCAGCCGAGAAGGGGACCTTAACACTGAAGCTTTCTTT. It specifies CATSREGDLNTEAFF.